Listed here is a single T cell receptor beta chain. What it binds is not known. For the second PCR, which ran for roughly 7 to 11 cycles, a sample-barcoded 5' primer and a J-beta primer mix were used. TCRdb redid the calling of the 5' RACE reads with MiXCR, one entry per CDR3 protein. The data show about 1,000,000 distinct CDR3 sequences, with 35% to 50% seen just once and 18% held by the top ten. The data were obtained in a study of blood T cells in healthy people across ages. Study-level findings and limits: Naive CD4+ cell counts and diversity both ran higher in long-lived than in aged donors.

V lost 5 bases and J 4 bases, leaving 16 bases between the germline ends. The CDR3 is 15 amino acids. Material for sequencing was blood. The chain couples TRBV12-3 or TRBV12-4 to TRBJ2-3, with D perhaps matching TRBD2 (5 bases). The clonotype was recovered from an older woman in good health. CDR3 in amino acids: CASSAEGVGADTQYF. DNA for the CDR3: TGTGCCAGCAGTGCAGAAGGAGTGGGAGCAGATACGCAGTATTTT.